The 14 T cell receptor beta chains given below trace back to one sample, sequenced in a study of CD8 T cells in ankylosing spondylitis listed by TCRdb under 2017. Overall study outcomes, separate from this receptor: Blood from ankylosing spondylitis patients appeared to be characterized by a TCR beta motif composed of roughly 8 highly homologous amino acid variants.

The antigens of these receptors remain unknown. Library preparation used 5' RACE. TCRdb shows the sequencer as Illumina HiSeq 2500. TCRdb cleaned the public reads at Q25 with fastp, built clones with MiXCR and kept in-frame beta chains. All rows with the same CDR3 protein become a single entry with the most common DNA and genes. The sample includes 800,000 to 900,000 distinct CDR3 sequences, with 12% observed a single time. Approximately 0.46% of the sample rests with the top ten. The specimen was blood, either unsorted or a sorted T cell fraction (not recorded which). Receptors originate from a male donor with ankylosing spondylitis.

This clonotype was seen ten or more times. The chain uses TRBV29-1 and TRBJ2-3; 9 bases line up with TRBD1. The length of the CDR3 is 13 residues. V gave up 6 bases and J gave up 2 bases; unmatched junction bases: 3. Germline CDR1 SQVTM, CDR2 ANQGSEA. CDR3 coding DNA: TGCAGCGTAGGGACAGGGCTCACAGATACGCAGTATTTT. Translated: CSVGTGLTDTQYF.

The rearrangement uses TRBV7-2 and TRBJ2-5; D gene ambiguous. V lost 2 bases and J 5 bases, leaving 15 bases between the germline ends. The CDR3 is 15 residues long. Germline lookup yields CDR1 SGHTA and CDR2 FQGNSA. CDR3 amino acids: CASSLQRSFRETQYF. CDR3 DNA: TGTGCCAGCAGCTTACAACGAAGTTTTCGGGAGACCCAGTACTTC. Full variable domain (rest looked up from reference TRBV7-2 and TRBJ2-5): GAGVSQSPSNKVTEKGKDVELRCDPISGHTALYWYRQSLGQGLEFLIYFQGNSAPDKSGLPSDRFSAERTGGSVSTLTIQRTQQEDSAVYLCASSLQRSFRETQYFGPGTRLLVL.

The chain couples TRBV5-6 to TRBJ1-5; D not resolved. The CDR3 runs 13 residues. The V gene lost 4 bases and the J gene lost 3 bases, with 8 bases spanning the gap. Germline lookup yields CDR1 SGHDT and CDR2 YYEEEE. The CDR3, as DNA: TGTGCCAGCAGCATCCGATCCAATCAGCCCCAGCATTTT. Its protein product is CASSIRSNQPQHF. The complete variable domain, with remaining parts taken from reference TRBV5-6 and TRBJ1-5, reads DAGVTQSPTHLIKTRGQQVTLRCSPKSGHDTVSWYQQALGQGPQFIFQYYEEEERQRGNFPDRFSGHQFPNYSSELNVNALLLGDSALYLCASSIRSNQPQHFGDGTRLSIL.

This clonotype turned up a few times. The genes are TRBV27 and TRBJ1-2; 8 bases are a match to TRBD1. CDR3 length: 13 residues. V was pared by 10 bases and J by 8 bases, with 12 bases of the junction left unmatched. Germline V gives CDR1 MNHEY, CDR2 SMNVEV (reference sequence). The CDR3: CATRQGSQWGYTF. For the CDR3, the DNA is TGTGCCACCAGACAGGGGAGCCAGTGGGGCTACACCTTC.

In its sample, this clonotype was seen many times. This sequence joins TRBV7-2 and TRBJ2-7; D remains ambiguous. Trimming took 2 bases from V and 6 from J, leaving 11 bases between them. CDR1 is SGHTA, CDR2 FQGNSA, per germline. CDR3 length: 13 amino acids. The CDR3 DNA is TGTGCCAGCAGCTTATTGGGATTCGGCGAGCAGTACTTC. Its protein product is CASSLLGFGEQYF.

The rearrangement links TRBV20-1 to TRBJ1-5; D gene unclear. Germline CDR1 reads DFQATT; CDR2 reads SNEGSKA (reference sequence). Trimming pared 4 bases from V and 7 bases from J, leaving 17 bases between. The CDR3 totals 14 residues. The DNA for the CDR3 is TGCAGTGCTAACCCCTCGTTTCGTGGGCAGCCCCAGCATTTT. This sequence encodes CSANPSFRGQPQHF.

The CDR3 sequence is CASSTLNRGKGLAEETQYF. The CDR3 region has the DNA TGTGCCAGCTCAACTTTGAACAGGGGAAAAGGACTAGCGGAAGAGACCCAGTACTTC. The chain couples TRBV18 to TRBJ2-5; 10 positions match TRBD2. J gave up 3 bases and V 5 bases, and 18 bases lay outside the gene matches. CDR1 is KGHSH and CDR2 is LQKENI in the germline V gene. CDR3 length: 19 amino acids.

This clonotype was seen a few times. The CDR3 nucleotides are TGCAGTGCTACCGAGGGACAGGTGACCTACGAGCAGTACTTC. Amino acid sequence: CSATEGQVTYEQYF. This sequence joins TRBV20-1 and TRBJ2-7; 8 bases align to TRBD1. The CDR3 is made up of 14 amino acids. J was trimmed by 2 bases and V by 4 bases; bases with no gene match: 7. Germline values: CDR1 DFQATT, CDR2 SNEGSKA (reference sequence).

This clonotype has a handful of counts. This rearrangement joins TRBV24-1 to TRBJ2-5; a weak D match, TRBD2 (6 bases). V was pared by 1 base and J by 3 bases, with 8 bases between. This CDR3 is 14 amino acids long. Per the germline V gene, CDR1 is KGHDR and CDR2 is SFDVKD. The CDR3: CATSDFRGKETQYF. The CDR3 nucleotides are TGTGCCACCAGTGATTTCCGGGGGAAAGAGACCCAGTACTTC.

This clonotype was detected ten times or more. The CDR3 DNA reads as TGCAGTGCTCCCGGGGCCAGGGGCACTGAAGCTTTCTTT. Amino acids: CSAPGARGTEAFF. This chain joins TRBV20-1 and TRBJ1-1; D possibly corresponds to TRBD1 (6 bases). Germline V gene data show CDR1 as DFQATT and CDR2 as SNEGSKA (reference sequence). This CDR3 spans 13 amino acids. Between the trimmed V and J ends, which lost 5 bases and 4 bases, there was a span of 14 bases.

V is TRBV9 and J is TRBJ2-7, with a weak D call TRBD2 (5 bases). The V gene lost 4 bases and the J gene lost 6 bases, with 17 bases spanning the gap. The CDR3 contains 14 residues. CDR1 and CDR2 (germline): SGDLS, YYNGEE. CDR3 DNA sequence: TGTGCCAGCAGCCCAAGACCGGGGTTTGCCGAGCAGTACTTC. As protein: CASSPRPGFAEQYF. The full variable domain, completed using reference TRBV9 and TRBJ2-7, is DSGVTQTPKHLITATGQRVTLRCSPRSGDLSVYWYQQSLDQGLQFLIQYYNGEERAKGNILERFSAQQFPDLHSELNLSSLELGDSALYFCASSPRPGFAEQYFGPGTRLTVT.

V gene TRBV20-1 combines with J gene TRBJ2-6; the D is unclear. Trimming removed 3 bases at V and 0 bases at J, with 6 bases between. The CDR3 extends over 14 amino acids. The germline V gene has CDR1 DFQATT and CDR2 SNEGSKA (reference sequence). The DNA of the CDR3 is TGCAGTGCTAGTGCGCTCTCTGGGGCCAACGTCCTGACTTTC. Protein sequence: CSASALSGANVLTF.

This clonotype has just a few counts. The chain couples TRBV6-2 or TRBV6-3 to TRBJ2-7, with 8 bases that match TRBD2. The germline gives CDR1 MNHEY, CDR2 SVGEGT. This CDR3 region has 15 residues. V was pared by 5 bases and J by 1 base, with 7 bases of the junction left unmatched. The DNA for the CDR3 is TGTGCCAGCAGTCGCCTTAGCGGGGCGTCCTACGAGCAGTACTTC. It codes for CASSRLSGASYEQYF.

The V call is TRBV5-6, the J call TRBJ2-1; 9 nucleotides agree with TRBD2. Germline CDR1 is SGHDT and CDR2 is YYEEEE. This CDR3 has 17 residues. J was trimmed by 3 bases and V by 4 bases; bases with no gene match: 11. The CDR3 sequence is CASSQTVIAGDYNEQFF. CDR3 nucleotides: TGTGCCAGCAGCCAGACCGTTATAGCGGGAGACTACAATGAGCAGTTCTTC.